This entry concerns a single T cell receptor beta chain. Sequencing was at deep level. TCRdb's table, derived via immunoSEQ multiplex PCR, lists solely in-frame clones and lacks some. There are roughly 850,000 clones in the sample; 95% to 97% occur only once, and less than 0.3% lies in the top ten. This specimen comes from a study of shared clonotypes between healthy human individuals. Overall study context: Donor ages ranged 18 to 49 years: a couple of women, a few men.

Positively selected for CCR7, the CD45RO-negative cells used as naive CD8 cells excluded terminally differentiated effector memory CD45RA+ cells. CDR1 and CDR2 (germline): WNHNN, SYGVQD (reference sequence). CDR3 size: 16 residues. Germline trimming cut 3 bases from V and 5 bases from J; bases unmatched to any gene: 8. Sequencing was done on a sample of naive CD8+ T cells sorted from blood. This sequence joins TRBV10-1 and TRBJ2-3; 10 nucleotides line up with TRBD2. The sequence was obtained from a man aged 30 to 45 in good health. CDR3 region: CASSDRASGRRDTQYF. The CDR3 region has the DNA TGCGCCAGCAGTGATAGGGCTAGCGGGAGAAGAGATACGCAGTATTTT.